Sequencing of this TCR beta chain was carried out in a study of Graves' ophthalmopathy and Graves' hyperthyroidism (dated by TCRdb to the late 2010s). General notes on the study: Peripheral blood was collected before any treatment was given, at the time of initial diagnosis. Following sample collection, hyperthyroidism patients were given methimazole at a starting dose of 30 mg daily, and ophthalmopathy patients were given high-dose intravenous methylprednisolone. In total, 135 blood samples were TCR-sequenced: 43 ophthalmopathy, about 75 hyperthyroidism and 17 hyperthyroidism-to-ophthalmopathy patients. To explore V-J signatures that separate ophthalmopathy from hyperthyroidism, a discovery set of 100 patients was enrolled, consisting of 40 to 45 with ophthalmopathy and approximately 60 with stable hyperthyroidism. In more than five hyperthyroidism patients, T-cell repertoires of thyroid tissue and blood were compared. The study used signatures of the TCR beta repertoire to tell Graves' ophthalmopathy apart from Graves' hyperthyroidism and to predict which patients would progress to ophthalmopathy. An independent validation cohort was composed of some 19 hyperthyroidism patients and around 16 patients who later progressed from hyperthyroidism to ophthalmopathy.

The germline V gene sets CDR1 to ENHRY and CDR2 to SYGVKD. The germline V and J ends show losses of 10 bases and 5 bases respectively, and no gene match explains 15 bases of the junction. Its CDR3 holds 16 amino acids, cysteine through phenylalanine. Only the CDR3 portion is preserved as DNA: 48 bases, with reading frame beginning at the first base. TCR beta CDR3 regions were amplified from RNA transcripts for repertoire sequencing. The first round was an RT-PCR using HTBI primers with the Qiagen OneStep RT-PCR kit, and this first round was followed by a second-round multiplex PCR, then size selection and purification. The libraries underwent paired-end sequencing with 100 bp reads on an Illumina HiSeq2000. On the authors' methods: SOAPnuke was used to process the reads, removing any read that contained adapters or uncalled bases, had a mean Phred below 15, or lacked an exact match to the constant primer or identifier. COPE v1.2.5 was used to merge the high-quality paired reads. Each unique nucleotide sequence was defined as a clonotype, and clonotypes were aligned to IMGT TRB V, D and J references with MiTCR v1.1. The analysis was limited to V-J combinations with a frequency above 0.0001, which together covered approximately 99% of the repertoires. For each V-J combination, a TCR clonal expansion and chaos score was defined as the ratio of F50 clonal expansion to chaos observed in the TCRdist matrix. Welch's t-statistics and random forest were used to reduce features to approximately 13 V-J combinations, which were fed into a naive Bayes classifier. The Morisita-Horn index was used to measure how similar the thyroid and blood repertoires were. The public sequencing data were trimmed at Q25 with fastp and processed into clonotypes with MiXCR by TCRdb, which kept only in-frame beta chains. Identical CDR3 proteins give one entry, which carries the most common genes and DNA. These V and J calls derive from TCRdb rather than the authors' analysis. The sample table holds around 660,000 distinct CDR3 sequences, of which approximately 39% were seen once. The ten largest account for over 2.5% of the sample.

Results the study describes overall, beyond this receptor: Most of the expanded thyroid clonotypes with a frequency above 0.001 were also detected in blood, and it was suggested that the thyroid immune response may be reflected by blood repertoires. In validation, the model predicted ophthalmopathy progression with 55% to 71% sensitivity and roughly 72% specificity; around twelve predicted patients were CT-confirmed with GO in a median of approximately 6.5 months. Ophthalmopathy was separated from stable hyperthyroidism by the 13-signature model with 85% to 90% sensitivity and roughly 83% specificity in cross-validation and with 80%/75% in the test set. Sample size was not statistically predetermined, and group allocation was not concealed from the investigators.

The ophthalmopathy patients had moderately to severely active disease, with a Clinical Activity Score of 3 or higher, a NOSPECS grade of 4 or higher, and a disease duration of less than 3 months. Anyone with other autoimmune diseases, uncontrolled infections, pregnancy or lactation was excluded from the study. Diagnosis was based on clinical symptoms, serum thyroxine, TRAb, thyroid ultrasound and orbital computed tomography. Using Ficoll-Paque density gradient centrifugation, PBMCs were isolated from about 9.2 ml of fresh peripheral blood. Total RNA was extracted with Trizol reagent and quality-checked on an Agilent 2100 Bioanalyzer. Comments on this clonotype: What this receptor recognizes is not known. There are no base qualities to consult, and no much larger clone falls within one base.

The chain links TRBV10-3 with TRBJ2-7; TRBD1 fits 12 bases in the junction. The source is an adult man with Graves' ophthalmopathy. Sequencing was done on a sample of peripheral blood. CDR3 protein: CASSHPGQGAFNEQYF. The sequence in DNA is TGTGCCAGCAGCCATCCGGGACAGGGGGCATTCAACGAGCAGTACTTC.